One sample yielded the 19 T cell receptor beta chains listed below, sequenced in a study of blood T cell repertoires in COVID-19. The data were produced by immunoSEQ multiplex PCR, yet TCRdb's version contains in-frame clones alone and is incomplete. Counted here are roughly 250,000 clones, 70% to 85% occurring once; the ten biggest clones make up over 1.5%. Sequencing used peripheral blood. The receptors come from an elderly woman with acute or convalescent COVID-19.

The sample holds one count of this clone. The rearrangement links TRBV5-1 to TRBJ2-1, with 9 bases matching TRBD1. Losses at the gene ends were 0 bases for V and 6 bases for J; bases not matched to a gene: 10. Germline values: CDR1 SGHRS, CDR2 YFSETQ. CDR3 size: 17 residues. CDR3 bases: TGCGCCAGCAGCTTGGGGCACCGGGGACAGGGTGCCAATGAGCAGTTCTTC. Its protein is CASSLGHRGQGANEQFF.

The chain is built from TRBV6-5 and TRBJ1-3; 7 nucleotides match TRBD1. The CDR3 totals 15 residues. The J segment lost 0 bases and the V segment lost 8 bases, leaving 7 bases of the junction unmatched. Looked up from germline, CDR1 is MNHEY and CDR2 is SVGAGI. The CDR3 reads CASGRTGDSGNTIYF. In DNA, the CDR3 is TGTGCCAGCGGACGGACAGGAGACTCTGGAAACACCATATATTTT.

The rearrangement links TRBV18 to TRBJ2-5; a weak D match, TRBD1 (5 bases). The V end lost 2 bases, the J end lost 4 bases, and 8 bases lay between the germline ends. CDR1 is KGHSH, CDR2 LQKENI, per germline. This CDR3 contains 13 residues. Written as DNA, the CDR3 is TGTGCCAGCTCACCAGACAGTGTAGAGACCCAGTACTTC. Residues: CASSPDSVETQYF. The full variable domain, rest sourced from reference TRBV18 and TRBJ2-5, is NAGVMQNPRHLVRRRGQEARLRCSPMKGHSHVYWYRQLPEEGLKFMVYLQKENIIDESGMPKERFSAEFPKEGPSILRIQQVVRGDSAAYFCASSPDSVETQYFGPGTRLLVL.

The chain is built from TRBV7-2 and TRBJ2-1; the match to TRBD2 covers 15 bases. V lost 5 bases and J lost 7; bases outside the gene matches: 6. The CDR3 consists of 16 residues. Germline-derived CDR1 and CDR2 are SGHTA and FQGNSA. The CDR3: CASSGGLAGGRNEQFF. CDR3 nucleotides: TGTGCCAGCAGCGGAGGACTAGCGGGGGGGAGGAATGAGCAGTTCTTC.

V gene TRBV11-2 combines with J gene TRBJ2-4; D gene uncertain. The CDR3 has 13 amino acids. Germline loops: CDR1 SGHAT, CDR2 FQNNGV. Trimming pared 1 base from V and 9 bases from J, leaving 10 bases between. The CDR3 nucleotides read TGTGCCAGCAGCTTAGTAATCCCCGGCATTCAGTACTTC. This encodes CASSLVIPGIQYF.

The chain couples TRBV2 to TRBJ2-5; the D is unclear. CDR1 is SNHLY and CDR2 is FYNNEI in the germline V gene. V shed 4 bases and J shed 0 bases, with 6 bases lying between them. This CDR3 is 13 amino acids long. CDR3 residues: CASSAGNQETQYF. In DNA form, the CDR3 reads TGTGCCAGCAGTGCAGGCAACCAAGAGACCCAGTACTTC.

The rearrangement joins TRBV6-2 or TRBV6-3 to TRBJ1-1; D gene uncertain. V was trimmed by 5 bases and J by 3 bases, leaving 19 bases between them. The CDR3 covers 16 residues. Germline V gene sequence: CDR1 MNHEY, CDR2 SVGEGT. This CDR3 reads CASSDLARGRDTEAFF. The CDR3 nucleotides read TGTGCCAGCAGTGATTTAGCTCGAGGGAGGGACACTGAAGCTTTCTTT.

V gene TRBV7-3 combines with J gene TRBJ2-7; D perhaps matches TRBD1 (6 bases). The V and J ends lost 5 bases and 2 bases respectively, with 13 bases between them. The CDR3 runs 14 residues. The germline V gene encodes CDR1 SGHTA and CDR2 FQGTGA. The CDR3 region is CASSRGQVPYEQYF. The CDR3 region has the DNA TGTGCCAGCAGCCGGGGACAAGTACCCTACGAGCAGTACTTC.

The chain employs TRBV18 and TRBJ2-3; 10 bases fit TRBD1. Germline V gene sequence: CDR1 KGHSH, CDR2 LQKENI. The V and J ends lost 3 bases and 8 bases, in that order; junction bases with no gene match: 8. This CDR3 spans 15 amino acids. The CDR3 spells CASSPGQGNSGTQYF. The CDR3 DNA reads as TGTGCCAGCTCACCGGGACAGGGGAATTCGGGTACGCAGTATTTT.

The chain is built from TRBV18 and TRBJ2-7; a possible D gene is TRBD2 (5 bases). Germline CDR1 KGHSH, CDR2 LQKENI. V lost 2 bases to trimming and J lost 9 bases, with 14 bases between them. This CDR3 region has 13 residues. The CDR3 DNA is TGTGCCAGCTCACCAGCGGGCCTACGCGGGCAGTACTTC. It translates to CASSPAGLRGQYF.

The rearrangement links TRBV6-6 to TRBJ2-4; 8 bases line up with TRBD2. The trim removed 4 bases at V and 5 bases at J, leaving 4 bases unmatched. This CDR3 contains 14 residues. The germline gives CDR1 MNHNY, CDR2 SVGAGI (reference sequence). The CDR3, as DNA: TGTGCCAGCAGTTCGACTAGCGCACAAAACATTCAGTACTTC. It yields the protein CASSSTSAQNIQYF.

The chain is built from TRBV7-2 and TRBJ1-5, with no clear D. CDR1 and CDR2 (germline): SGHTA, FQGNSA. Trimming removed 1 base at V and 2 bases at J, with 15 bases between. The length of the CDR3 is 17 residues. The CDR3 spells CASSLGGGQPGNQPQHF. The CDR3 nucleotides are TGTGCCAGCAGCTTAGGGGGAGGCCAGCCAGGCAATCAGCCCCAGCATTTT.

This rearrangement joins TRBV27 to TRBJ2-7; TRBD2 matches 8 bases. Germline assignment: CDR1 MNHEY and CDR2 SMNVEV (reference sequence). This CDR3 has 17 residues. With 3 bases clipped from V and 5 bases from J, the junction kept 15 bases outside the gene matches. As DNA, the CDR3 is TGTGCCAGCAGTTTTTTGGGAGCGGGAGAGGGAACGAACGAGCAGTACTTC. Encoded protein: CASSFLGAGEGTNEQYF.

In its sample, this clone was seen a few times. The chain combines TRBV18 with TRBJ2-1, with 8 bases fitting TRBD2. Trimming took 4 bases from V and 3 from J; bases not matched to a gene: 5. The germline CDR1 and CDR2 sequences are KGHSH and LQKENI. The CDR3 totals 15 residues. The chain's CDR3 is CASSQTSDGYNEQFF. CDR3 nucleotides: TGTGCCAGCTCACAGACTAGCGACGGCTACAATGAGCAGTTCTTC.

This clone came up once. The V and J genes are TRBV5-6 and TRBJ2-5; TRBD2 aligns across 15 bases. J gave up 7 bases and V 4 bases, and 5 bases lay outside the gene matches. The CDR3 is 15 residues long. The germline V gene has CDR1 SGHDT and CDR2 YYEEEE. The CDR3 sequence: CASSPGLAGGGTQYF. The CDR3 DNA is TGTGCCAGCAGCCCGGGACTAGCGGGGGGTGGGACCCAGTACTTC.

This chain links TRBV5-4 with TRBJ2-5, with 12 nucleotides matching TRBD2. Germline lookup yields CDR1 SGHNT and CDR2 YYREEE (reference sequence). J lost 2 bases, V lost 2 bases, and 7 bases had no gene match. This CDR3 is 17 amino acids long. The DNA for the CDR3 is TGTGCCAGCAGCTTAGGGGAGACTAGCGGGGGACAAGAGACCCAGTACTTC. Amino acid sequence: CASSLGETSGGQETQYF.

The V call is TRBV7-9, the J call TRBJ1-5; no definite D call. CDR3 size: 14 residues. Germline loops: CDR1 SEHNR, CDR2 FQNEAQ (reference sequence). Trimming removed 2 bases from V and 0 bases from J, with 5 bases in between. In DNA, the CDR3 is TGTGCCAGCAGCTTATCAATTAGCAATCAGCCCCAGCATTTT. Amino acid sequence: CASSLSISNQPQHF.

CDR3 in DNA: TGTGCCAGCAGTTTTCGGGGACAGCTCTCCTACGAGCAGTACTTC. Amino acids: CASSFRGQLSYEQYF. The chain recombines TRBV28 with TRBJ2-7; 7 bases map to TRBD1. The CDR3 spans 15 residues. V shed 3 bases, J shed 0 bases, and the junction held 5 bases outside the gene matches. CDR1 is MDHEN and CDR2 is SYDVKM in the germline V gene.

This clone turned up a few times. V gene TRBV7-9 combines with J gene TRBJ1-3; no clear D. This CDR3 has 14 amino acids. V lost 5 bases to trimming and J lost 0 bases, with 8 bases between them. Per the germline V gene, CDR1 is SEHNR and CDR2 is FQNEAQ (reference sequence). The CDR3 DNA is TGTGCCAGCAGCCATGAAGCCTCTGGAAACACCATATATTTT. Translated: CASSHEASGNTIYF.